The rows below give T cell receptor beta chains drawn from one sample of a study of cytomegalovirus exposure and HLA in healthy donors. TCRdb's table, derived via immunoSEQ multiplex PCR, lists solely in-frame clones and lacks some. Here the sample spans roughly 260,000 clones, around 87% being singletons. Material: PBMCs. The receptor source for this set is a man younger than 35 in good health and CMV-seronegative. Each CDR3 is given with its conserved first and last residue. The D gene is left open where the match is weak. Clone size appears in some rows only: once, few, many, or a class for an expanded clone.

cdr3_length clone_size j_call v_call d_call cdr3_aa cdr3_nt
17 once TRBJ2-2 TRBV4-3 NA CASSREIAVANTGELFF TGCGCCAGCAGCCGAGAGATAGCTGTAGCGAACACCGGGGAGCTGTTTTTT
14 NA TRBJ2-5 TRBV5-4 NA CASSWEGGEETQYF TGTGCCAGCAGCTGGGAGGGGGGTGAGGAGACCCAGTACTTC
14 NA TRBJ1-6 TRBV28 NA CASSGGSYNSPLHF TGTGCCAGCAGCGGGGGGAGCTATAATTCACCCCTCCACTTT
14 NA TRBJ2-1 TRBV7-2 NA CASSFFTEGNEQFF TGTGCCAGCAGCTTCTTTACTGAGGGCAATGAGCAGTTCTTC
13 NA TRBJ2-7 TRBV5-5 NA CASSFPPSPEQYF TGTGCCAGCAGCTTCCCTCCTAGTCCCGAGCAGTACTTC
15 NA TRBJ1-5 TRBV27 TRBD1 CASRRDRGSNQPQHF TGTGCCAGCAGAAGGGACAGGGGATCGAATCAGCCCCAGCATTTT
14 NA TRBJ1-2 TRBV28 NA CASTPRGGPYGYTF TGTGCCAGCACCCCACGGGGGGGGCCCTATGGCTACACCTTC
16 NA TRBJ2-7 TRBV2 TRBD2 CASSEGSRGGSYEQYF TGTGCCAGCAGTGAGGGATCTCGGGGGGGCTCCTACGAGCAGTACTTC
10 NA TRBJ2-1 TRBV28 NA CASSSGEQFF TGTGCCAGCAGTTCAGGAGAGCAGTTCTTC
14 NA TRBJ2-1 TRBV5-1 NA CASSLGQGFDEQFF TGCGCCAGCAGCTTGGGTCAGGGTTTTGATGAGCAGTTCTTC
12 few TRBJ2-7 TRBV28 NA CASRFQGGEQYF TGTGCCAGCCGATTCCAGGGAGGCGAGCAGTACTTC
14 NA TRBJ1-1 TRBV7-6 TRBD1 CASSLTGGNTEAFF TGTGCCAGCAGCTTGACAGGGGGGAACACTGAAGCTTTCTTT
11 NA TRBJ2-3 TRBV6-5 NA CASSYGRTQYF TGTGCCAGCAGTTACGGGCGTACGCAGTATTTT
12 NA TRBJ2-7 TRBV7-2 NA CASSPDSLEQYF TGTGCCAGCAGCCCCGACTCCCTCGAGCAGTACTTC
15 NA TRBJ1-2 TRBV15 NA CATSRATRGFSGYTF TGTGCCACCAGCAGAGCGACACGGGGGTTTTCTGGCTACACCTTC
15 once TRBJ2-3 TRBV5-1 TRBD2 CASSLPAGAVDTQYF TGCGCCAGCAGCCTCCCAGCGGGAGCCGTAGATACGCAGTATTTT
13 NA TRBJ1-2 TRBV5-4 NA CASSFSGSYGYTF TGTGCCAGCAGCTTTTCGGGGAGCTATGGCTACACCTTC
11 NA TRBJ1-1 TRBV6-5 NA CASSRGHGTFF TGTGCCAGCAGTAGGGGACACGGGACTTTCTTT
14 NA TRBJ2-7 TRBV11-2 NA CASSLGWTVYEQYF TGTGCCAGCAGCTTAGGGTGGACAGTCTACGAGCAGTACTTC
13 NA TRBJ2-2 TRBV30 TRBD2 CALRLADTGELFF TGTGCCCTAAGACTAGCGGACACCGGGGAGCTGTTTTTT
14 NA TRBJ2-3 TRBV2 TRBD1 CASSRTGYTDTQYF TGTGCCAGCAGTAGGACAGGGTACACAGATACGCAGTATTTT
16 NA TRBJ1-1 TRBV27 NA CASSLLGGARGTEAFF TGTGCCAGCAGTTTATTGGGGGGGGCGCGGGGCACTGAAGCTTTCTTT
18 NA TRBJ1-5 TRBV7-8 NA CASSLAFQGLVSNQPQHF TGTGCCAGCAGCTTAGCGTTTCAGGGTCTGGTCAGCAATCAGCCCCAGCATTTT
13 NA TRBJ2-1 TRBV29-1 TRBD2 CSVGGSNYNEQFF TGCAGCGTCGGCGGGAGTAACTACAATGAGCAGTTCTTC
14 NA TRBJ1-1 TRBV5-1 NA CASSLAGGYTEAFF TGCGCCAGCAGCTTGGCCGGAGGTTACACTGAAGCTTTCTTT
16 NA TRBJ2-7 TRBV9 NA CASSPRKGRVIYEQYF TGTGCCAGCAGCCCCCGGAAGGGCAGGGTTATCTACGAGCAGTACTTC
15 NA TRBJ2-1 TRBV28 NA CASSLKGLRVGEQFF TGTGCCAGCAGTTTAAAGGGCCTGAGGGTCGGTGAGCAGTTCTTC
12 few TRBJ1-2 TRBV25-1 NA CASGGVRDGYTF TGTGCCAGCGGAGGGGTGCGGGATGGCTACACCTTC
17 NA TRBJ2-7 TRBV18 NA CASSPVFQAGGVYEQYF TGTGCCAGCTCACCGGTTTTTCAAGCCGGAGGGGTCTACGAGCAGTACTTC
13 NA TRBJ1-4 TRBV10-3 NA CAILYPGNEKLFF TGTGCCATTCTTTATCCAGGGAATGAAAAACTGTTTTTT
15 NA TRBJ1-4 TRBV15 NA CATMTLKGVGEKLFF TGTGCCACCATGACGTTGAAGGGGGTTGGGGAAAAACTGTTTTTT
15 NA TRBJ2-3 TRBV28 TRBD1 CASSAPGTGTDTQYF TGTGCCAGCAGTGCCCCCGGGACAGGAACAGATACGCAGTATTTT
14 NA TRBJ1-1 TRBV4-3 NA CASSQVRGRTEAFF TGCGCCAGCAGCCAAGTTAGGGGAAGAACTGAAGCTTTCTTT
16 NA TRBJ2-2 TRBV25-1 NA CASRGAGTGNTGELFF TGTGCCAGCCGGGGGGCCGGGACAGGGAACACCGGGGAGCTGTTTTTT
17 once TRBJ2-1 TRBV7-3 NA CASSLSFGYLANNEQFF TGTGCCAGCAGCTTAAGTTTCGGGTACCTAGCCAACAATGAGCAGTTCTTC
15 NA TRBJ2-1 TRBV6-6 NA CASSVSGEAYNEQFF TGTGCCAGCAGTGTTTCGGGGGAGGCCTACAATGAGCAGTTCTTC
14 NA TRBJ1-1 TRBV7-9 TRBD1 CASSLGQGVSEAFF TGTGCCAGCAGCTTAGGACAGGGGGTTAGTGAAGCTTTCTTT
16 NA TRBJ1-1 TRBV10-3 TRBD1 CAISSPGQGSNTEAFF TGTGCCATCAGTAGTCCGGGACAGGGTTCAAACACTGAAGCTTTCTTT
14 NA TRBJ1-5 TRBV10-3 NA CAISDDRSNQPQHF TGTGCCATCAGTGATGACAGGAGCAATCAGCCCCAGCATTTT